The present entry profiles one TCR beta chain with its context. This table comes from immunoSEQ multiplex PCR, and its TCRdb copy is limited to in-frame clones, with some not included. The repertoire consists of about 150,000 clones, with 80% to 95% occurring once and the leading ten covering roughly 5.5%. This specimen belongs to a study of control samples from healthy donors and cancer patients. Sequenced sample: blood. The receptor was isolated from a man between 18 and 35 years old in good health.

The CDR3 bases are TGTGCCAGCAGCCCATGGGGGGGCTATACCGGGGAGCTGTTTTTT. It codes for CASSPWGGYTGELFF. V is TRBV7-3 and J is TRBJ2-2; weak D call: TRBD2 (7 bases). CDR3 length: 15 residues. V was trimmed by 5 bases and J by 5 bases, leaving 15 bases between them. CDR1 and CDR2 from the germline V gene are SGHTA and FQGTGA.